A single sample gave rise to the 18 T cell receptor beta chains below, sequenced in a study of T-cell reconstitution after alpha-beta-depleted transplantation in children. Preparation of the TCRbeta library used unique molecular identifiers. A single record per CDR3 protein comes from TCRdb applying MiXCR to the PCR reads. The profile covers 75,000 to 90,000 distinct CDR3 sequences, with 13% to 15% appearing a single time and 25% to 30% taken by the ten largest. Source: PBMCs, mostly from graft donor cells, taken 180 days after TCRalphabeta/CD19-depleted stem cell transplant. The receptors were sampled from a male patient between 2 and 15 years old who had a stem cell transplant for acute lymphoblastic leukemia, so the T cells may come from the graft donor.

The sample holds a few counts of this clonotype. This sequence joins TRBV4-3 and TRBJ2-7; D ambiguous. The germline V gene has CDR1 LGHNA and CDR2 YSLEER. CDR3 size: 14 residues. Between the trimmed V and J ends, which lost 0 bases and 5 bases, there was a span of 11 bases. The CDR3 here is CASSQDQAYNEQYF. The CDR3 bases are TGCGCCAGCAGCCAAGATCAGGCTTATAACGAGCAGTACTTC.

This clonotype has more than one count but fewer than ten. The germline gene is not matched at one end of the junction; a read error may be the cause. V usage is TRBV7-9 and J usage is TRBJ1-3; D gene unclear. CDR3 size: 14 residues. CDR1 SEHNR and CDR2 FQNEAQ come from the germline V gene (reference sequence). The DNA of the CDR3 is TGTGCCAGCAGCCAAAGGACCTCTGAAAACACCATATATTTT. It translates to CASSQRTSENTIYF.

This clonotype was seen a handful of times. The chain uses TRBV27 and TRBJ2-4; no clear D. The CDR3 runs to 16 residues. Germline V gene sequence: CDR1 MNHEY, CDR2 SMNVEV (reference sequence). V was pared by 4 bases and J by 0 bases, with 13 bases between. The CDR3 sequence: CASSSATRVAKNIQYF. The CDR3 DNA reads TGTGCCAGCAGTTCAGCGACCCGAGTAGCCAAAAACATTCAGTACTTC.

This clonotype turned up a few times. Here the CDR3 DNA reads TGCAGTGCTAGGGCTCTTCGGCCGGGGGGGGAGACCCAGTACTTC. Protein product: CSARALRPGGETQYF. The V and J genes are TRBV20-1 and TRBJ2-5, with 8 bases fitting TRBD2. The CDR3 is 15 amino acids. V trimming: 3 bases; J trimming: 5 bases; junction bases outside the gene matches: 11. Germline V CDR1 and CDR2: DFQATT, SNEGSKA (reference sequence).

This clonotype has just a few counts. The gene calls are TRBV7-9 and TRBJ1-5; weak D call: TRBD1 (5 bases). The CDR3 totals 14 residues. In germline, CDR1 is SEHNR, CDR2 FQNEAQ (reference sequence). The V end lost 3 bases, the J end lost 5 bases, and 11 bases lay between the germline ends. CDR3: CASSLGQGYQPQHF. The DNA for the CDR3 is TGTGCCAGCAGCTTGGGGCAGGGATATCAGCCCCAGCATTTT.

The genes are TRBV28 and TRBJ2-3; 9 bases map to TRBD1. This CDR3 comprises 15 residues. Losses at the gene ends were 5 bases for V and 0 bases for J; bases not matched to a gene: 3. Germline V gene data show CDR1 as MDHEN and CDR2 as SYDVKM. CDR3 region: CASSPGQGSTDTQYF. The CDR3 region has the DNA TGTGCCAGCAGTCCCGGACAGGGGAGCACAGATACGCAGTATTTT.

This clonotype was detected ten times or more. The chain carries TRBV2 and TRBJ1-1, with D possibly matching TRBD1 (6 bases). The CDR3 runs 15 residues. CDR1 and CDR2 from the germline V gene are SNHLY and FYNNEI. Trimming pared 2 bases from V and 0 bases from J, leaving 10 bases between. The CDR3 reads CASSETTGLNTEAFF. Written as DNA, the CDR3 is TGTGCCAGCAGTGAAACCACAGGGCTGAACACTGAAGCTTTCTTT. The complete variable domain, with remaining parts taken from reference TRBV2 and TRBJ1-1, reads EPEVTQTPSHQVTQMGQEVILRCVPISNHLYFYWYRQILGQKVEFLVSFYNNEISEKSEIFDDQFSVERPDGSNFTLKIRSTKLEDSAMYFCASSETTGLNTEAFFGQGTRLTVV.

CDR3 sequence (DNA): TGTGCCAGCAGTTTATCGGGGGGTCCTGGCGGGAGGAGCCCTAACGAGCAGTACTTC. Residues: CASSLSGGPGGRSPNEQYF. V usage is TRBV27 and J usage is TRBJ2-7; 8 bases match TRBD2. With 0 bases clipped from V and 5 bases from J, the junction kept 18 bases outside the gene matches. The CDR3 sequence is 19 residues long. Germline V gives CDR1 MNHEY, CDR2 SMNVEV (reference sequence).

This clonotype occurred a few times. The CDR3 is CSPTRRDYEQYF. The CDR3 nucleotides read TGCAGCCCCACGAGGCGCGACTACGAGCAGTACTTC. The genes are TRBV29-1 and TRBJ2-7; D unclear. Germline V lookup: CDR1 SQVTM, CDR2 ANQGSEA. Trimming left V 8 bases short and J 3 bases short, with 14 bases between. The CDR3 consists of 12 residues.

There are a few counts of this clonotype. CDR3 in amino acids: CASSLGTRLEYYEQYF. The CDR3 DNA reads as TGCGCCAGCAGCTTGGGTACTAGATTGGAATACTACGAGCAGTACTTC. The chain joins TRBV5-1 to TRBJ2-7; the D gene is possibly TRBD2 (5 bases). V lost 0 bases and J lost 3, with 16 bases in between. CDR1 SGHRS and CDR2 YFSETQ come from the germline V gene. This CDR3 region has 16 residues.

J is TRBJ2-1 and V is TRBV5-1; no clear D gene. In germline, CDR1 is SGHRS, CDR2 YFSETQ. There are 11 residues in the CDR3. V was clipped by 3 bases and J by 7 bases, with 5 bases between them. In nucleotides, the CDR3 is TGCGCCAGCAGCTCCGGTAATGAGCAGTTCTTC. Translation gives CASSSGNEQFF. Based on the CDR3 plus reference TRBV5-1 and TRBJ2-1, the full variable domain is KAGVTQTPRYLIKTRGQQVTLSCSPISGHRSVSWYQQTPGQGLQFLFEYFSETQRNKGNFPGRFSGRQFSNSRSEMNVSTLELGDSALYLCASSSGNEQFFGPGTRLTVL.

This clonotype has at least ten counts. The chain combines TRBV12-3 or TRBV12-4 with TRBJ2-7; 8 positions agree with TRBD1. The CDR3 runs to 13 residues. The trim removed 8 bases at V and 0 bases at J, leaving 3 bases unmatched. CDR3 nucleotides: TGTGCCAGCCGGACAGGGACCTCCTACGAGCAGTACTTC. This translates into CASRTGTSYEQYF.

This clonotype appeared a few times. The V and J genes are TRBV6-5 and TRBJ1-2, with D tentatively TRBD1 (6 bases). Trimming stripped 4 bases from V and 2 bases from J, with 8 bases between. The CDR3 sequence is 13 residues long. The V gene's germline CDR1 is MNHEY and CDR2 SVGAGI. CDR3 nucleotides: TGTGCCAGCAGTTCCACAGGGAACTATGGCTACACCTTC. Protein product: CASSSTGNYGYTF.

The V and J genes are TRBV19 and TRBJ2-1, with 9 bases matching TRBD1. The CDR3 is 16 residues long. Trimming cost V 5 bases and J 0 bases; bases outside gene matches: 5. Germline-derived CDR1 and CDR2 are LNHDA and SQIVND (reference sequence). This CDR3 is CASSWTGASSYNEQFF. The CDR3 DNA follows: TGTGCCAGTAGTTGGACAGGGGCGAGCTCCTACAATGAGCAGTTCTTC.

Regarding this clonotype: This could be a read error, since a much larger clone is one nucleotide away. CDR3 protein: CASSLIRGAKNTEAFF. The CDR3 nucleotides read TGCGCCAGCAGCTTGATTCGGGGGGCCAAAAACACTGAAGCTTTCTTT. The rearrangement links TRBV5-1 to TRBJ1-1, with D perhaps matching TRBD1 (6 bases). The germline V gene has CDR1 SGHRS and CDR2 YFSETQ. Trimming removed 1 base at V and 2 bases at J, with 15 bases between. The CDR3 has 16 residues.

About this clonotype: The germline gene is not matched at one end of the junction; a read error may be the cause. The V call is TRBV20-1, the J call TRBJ1-2; D is unresolved. The CDR3 runs to 15 residues. Per the germline V gene, CDR1 is DFQATT and CDR2 is SNEGSKA (reference sequence). The chain's CDR3 is CSASPPGRANYGYTF. The CDR3 DNA follows: TGCAGTGCTAGCCCCCCCGGGAGGGCAAACTACGGCTACACCTTC.

This clonotype was recorded at least ten times. The CDR3 sequence is CASSQEAGVNTEAFF. Here the CDR3 DNA reads TGCGCCAGCAGCCAAGAGGCGGGGGTGAACACTGAAGCTTTCTTT. V and J are TRBV4-3 and TRBJ1-1, with D possibly matching TRBD1 (5 bases). The CDR3 is 15 residues long. Between the trimmed V and J ends, which lost 0 bases and 0 bases, there was a span of 8 bases. Germline CDR1 and CDR2: LGHNA and YSLEER.

This clonotype was recorded a few times. The chain couples TRBV20-1 to TRBJ2-5; D call uncertain. V lost 3 bases to trimming and J lost 2 bases, with 10 bases between them. This CDR3 is built from 13 residues. Germline V lookup: CDR1 DFQATT, CDR2 SNEGSKA (reference sequence). CDR3 DNA sequence: TGCAGTGCTAGGTCAGGCAGGCAAGAGACCCAGTACTTC. Translating gives CSARSGRQETQYF.